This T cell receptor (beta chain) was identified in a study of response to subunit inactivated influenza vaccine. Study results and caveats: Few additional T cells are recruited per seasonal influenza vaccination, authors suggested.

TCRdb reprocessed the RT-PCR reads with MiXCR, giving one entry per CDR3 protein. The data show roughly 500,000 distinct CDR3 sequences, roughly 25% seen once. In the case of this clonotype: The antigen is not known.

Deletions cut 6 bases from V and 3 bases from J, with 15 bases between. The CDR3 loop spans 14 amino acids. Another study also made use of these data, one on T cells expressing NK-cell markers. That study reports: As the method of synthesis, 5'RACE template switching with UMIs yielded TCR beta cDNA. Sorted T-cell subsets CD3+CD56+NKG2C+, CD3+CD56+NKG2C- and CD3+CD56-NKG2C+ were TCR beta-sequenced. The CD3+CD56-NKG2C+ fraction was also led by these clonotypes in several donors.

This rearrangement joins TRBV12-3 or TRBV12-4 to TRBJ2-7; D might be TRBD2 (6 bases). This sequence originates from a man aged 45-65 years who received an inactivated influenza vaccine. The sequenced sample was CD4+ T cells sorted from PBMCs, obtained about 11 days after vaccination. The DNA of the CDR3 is TGTGCCAGCAGCCCTGGGGGGAGCGGCTACGAGCAGTACTTC. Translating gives CASSPGGSGYEQYF.